Presented here are 14 T cell receptor beta chains from one specimen sequenced in a study of blood T cell repertoires in COVID-19 (TCRdb year 2020). Receptor libraries were prepared by the immunoSEQ multiplex PCR assay. TCRdb limited this immuneACCESS table to in-frame rearrangements with V and J called. A share of clones is missing; checked studies link under half to unresolved V genes, and the rest is unexplained. This sample holds approximately 160,000 clones; about four fifths were observed only once. Clones ranked in the top ten supply roughly 9.6% of the sample. Sample: peripheral blood. Every receptor here comes from a man between 60 and 75 years old with active or convalescent COVID-19.

This chain uses TRBV7-2 with TRBJ2-2; 10 positions match TRBD2. V shed 1 base and J 9 bases; nucleotides not matched to a gene: 5. The CDR3 covers 15 residues. Germline V lookup: CDR1 SGHTA, CDR2 FQGNSA. The CDR3 DNA reads TGTGCCAGCAGCTTAGGGGCTAGCGGGAGCCGGGAGCTGTTTTTT. It translates to CASSLGASGSRELFF.

The genes are TRBV6-5 and TRBJ2-7; tentatively, D is TRBD1 (6 bases). This CDR3 spans 16 amino acids. Germline assignment: CDR1 MNHEY and CDR2 SVGAGI. Deletions cut 0 bases from V and 3 bases from J, with 15 bases between. The CDR3, as DNA: TGTGCCAGCAGTTACTCGAAGACAGGTTCTCACTACGAGCAGTACTTC. Protein: CASSYSKTGSHYEQYF.

The rearrangement uses TRBV6-5 and TRBJ2-5; TRBD1 matches 9 bases. Trimming at V came to 5 bases and at J to 4 bases, leaving 8 bases not matched to a gene. Germline loops: CDR1 MNHEY, CDR2 SVGAGI. The CDR3 sequence is 15 residues long. CDR3 region: CASSKNRGLGETQYF. The CDR3 region has the DNA TGTGCCAGCAGTAAAAACAGGGGGCTCGGAGAGACCCAGTACTTC.

J is TRBJ1-3 and V is TRBV7-2; no firm D call. V lost 1 base and J 0 bases, leaving 7 bases between the germline ends. Germline values: CDR1 SGHTA, CDR2 FQGNSA. The length of the CDR3 is 15 residues. DNA of the CDR3: TGTGCCAGCAGCTTAGGAGTCATCTCTGGAAACACCATATATTTT. Its translation: CASSLGVISGNTIYF.

The V and J genes are TRBV6-1 and TRBJ2-1, with 11 nucleotides matching TRBD2. Germline trimming cut 4 bases from V and 4 bases from J; bases unmatched to any gene: 0. Germline values: CDR1 MNHNS, CDR2 SASEGT. The CDR3 extends over 14 amino acids. The CDR3 DNA reads as TGTGCCAGCAGTGTAGCGGGAGGGTACAATGAGCAGTTCTTC. This gives the protein CASSVAGGYNEQFF.

The V and J genes are TRBV6-1 and TRBJ2-2, with 13 bases matching TRBD2. The CDR3 consists of 18 residues. The V segment lost 1 base and the J segment 5 bases; nucleotides outside the gene matches: 7. Germline values: CDR1 MNHNS, CDR2 SASEGT. Here the CDR3 DNA reads TGTGCCAGCAGTGAAGGGGGACTAGCGGGGCTTAGAACCGGGGAGCTGTTTTTT. Amino acid sequence: CASSEGGLAGLRTGELFF.

This sequence joins TRBV5-4 and TRBJ1-1, with 7 bases aligning to TRBD1. Per the germline V gene, CDR1 is SGHNT and CDR2 is YYREEE (reference sequence). This CDR3 spans 15 amino acids. V was pared by 5 bases and J by 4 bases, with 11 bases of the junction left unmatched. The CDR3 region is CASSRALGGITEAFF. CDR3 DNA sequence: TGTGCCAGCAGTAGGGCTTTAGGGGGCATCACTGAAGCTTTCTTT.

CDR3 sequence reads: CATSDLQGGTKNIQYF. The DNA of the CDR3 is TGTGCCACCAGTGACCTACAGGGAGGGACCAAAAACATTCAGTACTTC. The chain is built from TRBV24-1 and TRBJ2-4; D perhaps matches TRBD2 (7 bases). Germline-derived CDR1 and CDR2 are KGHDR and SFDVKD. The CDR3 is 16 amino acids. V was trimmed by 4 bases and J by 2 bases, leaving 14 bases between them.

The DNA of the CDR3 is TGTGCCAGCAGCCAGGCCGGACAGAACTATGGCTACACCTTC. Translated, it gives CASSQAGQNYGYTF. J is TRBJ1-2 and V is TRBV3-1 (or the pseudogene TRBV3-2), with D maybe TRBD1 (6 bases). This CDR3 has 14 amino acids. CDR1 LGHDT and CDR2 YNNKEL come from the germline V gene (reference sequence). The V end lost 3 bases, the J end lost 2 bases, and 10 bases lay between the germline ends.

This clone came up once. The J gene is TRBJ2-1, the V gene TRBV7-6, with 8 bases matching TRBD2. Looked up from germline, CDR1 is SGHVS and CDR2 is FNYEAQ. Trimming took 6 bases from V and 6 from J; bases not matched to a gene: 19. The CDR3 extends over 18 amino acids. The CDR3: CASSTGLATRGGGNEQFF. The CDR3 nucleotides are TGTGCCAGCAGTACCGGACTAGCAACCCGAGGGGGGGGCAATGAGCAGTTCTTC.

The chain has TRBV10-1 and TRBJ2-5; maybe TRBD1 (5 bases). CDR1 is WNHNN and CDR2 is SYGVQD in the germline V gene (reference sequence). V was pared by 11 bases and J by 5 bases, with 15 bases between. This CDR3 is 12 amino acids long. The CDR3: CAQVHRLETQYF. For the CDR3, the DNA is TGCGCCCAAGTGCACAGGCTGGAGACCCAGTACTTC.

Turning to this clone: It may be a read error: a sequence one base away is much more abundant. The DNA of the CDR3 is TGTGCCAGCAGCGCACAGGGGGACACTGAAGCTTTCTTT. It codes for CASSAQGDTEAFF. The chain carries TRBV7-7 and TRBJ1-1; 8 bases map to TRBD1. The CDR3 runs to 13 residues. Germline values: CDR1 SSHAT, CDR2 FNYEAQ (reference sequence). Losses at the gene ends were 5 bases for V and 3 bases for J; bases not matched to a gene: 2.

The chain combines TRBV18 with TRBJ2-3, with D hard to call. V was pared by 6 bases and J by 6 bases, with 22 bases between. The CDR3 is 16 residues long. Germline V gene lookup returns CDR1 KGHSH and CDR2 LQKENI. In DNA, the CDR3 is TGTGCCAGCTCTCGAATAGCAGACGGTTGGAGTGATACGCAGTATTTT. This sequence encodes CASSRIADGWSDTQYF. The full variable domain, in which reference TRBV18 and TRBJ2-3 provide the parts outside the CDR3, is NAGVMQNPRHLVRRRGQEARLRCSPMKGHSHVYWYRQLPEEGLKFMVYLQKENIIDESGMPKERFSAEFPKEGPSILRIQQVVRGDSAAYFCASSRIADGWSDTQYFGPGTRLTVL.

This chain joins TRBV2 and TRBJ2-1; the D gene is possibly TRBD2 (5 bases). From germline, CDR1 is SNHLY and CDR2 FYNNEI. The CDR3 loop spans 13 amino acids. V lost 3 bases and J 7 bases, leaving 10 bases between the germline ends. CDR3 protein: CASSDSAQNEQFF. The DNA for the CDR3 is TGTGCCAGCAGTGATAGCGCTCAGAATGAGCAGTTCTTC.